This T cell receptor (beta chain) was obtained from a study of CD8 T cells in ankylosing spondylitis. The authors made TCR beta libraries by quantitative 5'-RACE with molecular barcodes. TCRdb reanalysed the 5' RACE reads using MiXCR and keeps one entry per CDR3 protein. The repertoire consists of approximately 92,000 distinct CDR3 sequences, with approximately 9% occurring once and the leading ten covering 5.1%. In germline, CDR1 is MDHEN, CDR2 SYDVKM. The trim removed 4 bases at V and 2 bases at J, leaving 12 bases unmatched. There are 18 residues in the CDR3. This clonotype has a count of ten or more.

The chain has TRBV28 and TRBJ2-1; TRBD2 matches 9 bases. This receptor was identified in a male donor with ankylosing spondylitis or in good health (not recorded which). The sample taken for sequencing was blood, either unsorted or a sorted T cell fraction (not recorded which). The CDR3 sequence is CASSSFGLPSGAYNEQFF. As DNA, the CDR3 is TGTGCCAGCAGTTCGTTCGGGCTGCCTAGCGGGGCCTACAATGAGCAGTTCTTC.